The 5 T cell receptor beta chains below come from one sample, sequenced in a study of cytomegalovirus exposure and HLA in healthy donors. PCR was performed using 60 Vbeta and 13 Jbeta primers. The protocol was immunoSEQ multiplex PCR, while the TCRdb copy is restricted to in-frame clones and leaves out a portion. The sample holds some 120,000 clones, 75% to 85% seen once. Sequencing was carried out using PBMCs. The receptors were sampled from a man aged 25 to 45 in good health and CMV-seronegative.

The chain uses TRBV27 and TRBJ2-5, with a possible D match to TRBD2 (7 bases). TRBJ2-7 explains the end of the DNA better; the J call may be wrong. The germline gives CDR1 MNHEY, CDR2 SMNVEV (reference sequence). The CDR3 spans 14 residues. The CDR3 spells CASSKTRGGYEQYF. CDR3 nucleotides: TGTGCCAGCAGTAAGACAAGGGGGGGCTACGAGCAGTACTTC.

This clone showed up just once. The CDR3 nucleotides read TGTGCCAGTAGTGTACAACTAGCTCTCTGGGAGACCCAGTACTTC. It is translated as CASSVQLALWETQYF. V is TRBV19 and J is TRBJ2-5, with D possibly being TRBD2 (6 bases). CDR3 length: 15 residues. Trimming took 5 bases from V and 5 from J, leaving 18 bases between them. Germline CDR1 reads LNHDA; CDR2 reads SQIVND (reference sequence).

DNA of the CDR3: TGTGCCAGCAGCTTAGACGGTCCAGGGCTGTACGAGCAGTACTTC. It encodes CASSLDGPGLYEQYF. This chain links TRBV7-2 with TRBJ2-7; D perhaps matches TRBD1 (5 bases). The ends were cut back, 1 base at V and 4 bases at J, with 14 bases in the middle. The CDR3 spans 15 residues. The germline V gene has CDR1 SGHTA and CDR2 FQGNSA. Filled out from reference TRBV7-2 and TRBJ2-7, the complete variable domain reads GAGVSQSPSNKVTEKGKDVELRCDPISGHTALYWYRQSLGQGLEFLIYFQGNSAPDKSGLPSDRFSAERTGGSVSTLTIQRTQQEDSAVYLCASSLDGPGLYEQYFGPGTRLTVT.

The chain employs TRBV4-3 and TRBJ1-3; TRBD1 is a possible D gene (6 bases). This CDR3 contains 15 residues. Germline CDR1 and CDR2: LGHNA and YSLEER. Deletions cut 1 base from V and 7 bases from J, with 14 bases between. CDR3 DNA sequence: TGCGCCAGCAGCCAAGGGACAGCTCTCGAGAACACCATATATTTT. It yields the protein CASSQGTALENTIYF.

This rearrangement joins TRBV4-3 to TRBJ2-1; D not certain. The CDR3 is 15 amino acids. V lost 0 bases and J lost 10, with 16 bases in between. Germline V lookup: CDR1 LGHNA, CDR2 YSLEER. The CDR3 region has the DNA TGCGCCAGCAGCCAAGATTTCGTAATTCCCGGGGAGCAGTTCTTC. Its translation is CASSQDFVIPGEQFF.